This T cell receptor beta chain is drawn from a study of cytomegalovirus exposure and HLA in healthy donors. Study results and caveats: For most TCR sequences rarity was the rule, although some public TCRs occurred in many donors. Earlier analysis found most TCR beta V segments productive about 90% or about 30% of the time. Immune exposure information available was restricted to CMV serostatus.

The PCR was carried out with 60 Vbeta primers and 13 Jbeta primers. Original processing methods: The count from a later analysis was 79 million or so unique TCR beta chains, 9.5 million to 11 million of them shared. Produced via immunoSEQ multiplex PCR; TCRdb's table is partial and in-frame only. From that table come the V and J calls and clone size; the DNA was used to work out D and trimming. The data show about 130,000 clones, about two thirds seen once. This CDR3 has 14 amino acids. The V gene's germline CDR1 is SGHRS and CDR2 YFSETQ. Remarks on this clone: Its matching antigen is unknown. An end of the junction differs from the germline gene, which may be a read error.

The chain employs TRBV5-1 and TRBJ2-5, with a possible D match to TRBD1 (6 bases). Sequencing was performed on PBMCs. This clonotype was obtained from a human donor in good health. The CDR3 reads CASRLGVGAETQYF. CDR3 nucleotides: TGCGCCAGCAGGTTGGGCGTGGGGGCAGAGACCCAGTACTTC.